This TCR beta chain was sequenced for a study of T cell clones after liver transplantation. For the study at large: In this trial, immunosuppression withdrawal was attempted within 2 years of liver transplant. Blood was drawn pre-transplant, before withdrawal, and after full or failed withdrawal.

TCRdb keeps only in-frame clones here, not all; method: immunoSEQ multiplex PCR. The repertoire holds more than 65,000 clones, with around 90% as singletons. There are 12 residues in the CDR3. Germline loops: CDR1 SQVTM, CDR2 ANQGSEA. Trimming left V 6 bases short and J 10 bases short, with 16 bases between. The clonotype comes from a human donor who received a liver transplant. The source material was CD4+ T cells from blood, sampled before liver transplant. The V and J genes are TRBV29-1 and TRBJ2-1, with D unclear. CDR3 loop: CSVVKRIDEQFF. In nucleotides, the CDR3 is TGCAGCGTAGTGAAAAGGATCGACGAGCAGTTCTTC.